This T cell receptor beta chain appears in the sequencing data of a study of shared clonotypes between healthy human individuals. Study-level findings and limits: Naive subsets usually exceeded memory subsets in estimated richness.

CDR1 and CDR2 from the germline V gene are SEHNR and FQNEAQ (reference sequence). Trimming stripped 5 bases from V and 13 bases from J, with 6 bases between. The CDR3 loop spans 10 amino acids. Details on this clone: Its specificity is not known.

Naive CD8 isolation took CD45RO-negative cells positively selected for CCR7 and excluded terminally differentiated effector memory CD45RA+ cells. Profiling relied on immunoSEQ multiplex PCR, and the TCRdb table lists in-frame clones only, not all of them. The data show about 580,000 clones, 98% seen once. Sequenced: naive CD8+ T cells sorted from blood. This clonotype was sampled from a young man in good health. The chain carries TRBV7-9 and TRBJ2-6; no clear D gene. CDR3 amino acids: CASSREVLTF. For the CDR3, the DNA is TGTGCCAGCAGCAGAGAAGTCCTGACTTTC.